A single sample is the source of the 10 T cell receptor beta chains below, sequenced in a study of CD8+CD57+ T cells in acquired aplastic anemia. The template for TCR beta VDJ and CDR3 sequence profiling was genomic DNA. TCRdb redid the calling of the reads with MiXCR, one entry per CDR3 protein. Among roughly 170,000 distinct CDR3 sequences, approximately 48% were seen once, and the ten largest hold about an eighth. Previously, flow cytometry had revealed CD8+CD57+ cell expansion in the patients chosen for sequencing. Sequenced material: sorted CD4+, CD8+, or CD8+CD57+ T cells (not recorded which) from PBMCs. These receptors all stem from a human donor with aplastic anemia.

This chain uses TRBV15 with TRBJ2-1; 7 bases match TRBD2. Germline CDR1 is LNHNV and CDR2 is YYDKDF (reference sequence). V was pared by 4 bases and J by 3 bases, with 3 bases of the junction left unmatched. The CDR3 runs to 14 residues. DNA of the CDR3: TGTGCCACCAGCAATCTAGCGGACTACAATGAGCAGTTCTTC. Its protein product is CATSNLADYNEQFF.

This clonotype was seen at least ten times. This chain uses TRBV5-1 with TRBJ2-5, with TRBD1 matching over 8 bases. V trimming: 4 bases; J trimming: 3 bases; junction bases outside the gene matches: 5. Germline CDR1 SGHRS, CDR2 YFSETQ. The CDR3 consists of 14 residues. For the CDR3, the DNA is TGCGCCAGCAGCCCTACGACAGGGGAAGAGACCCAGTACTTC. Translation gives CASSPTTGEETQYF.

In this sample, this clonotype turned up a few times. V gene TRBV29-1 combines with J gene TRBJ2-6; 7 nucleotides agree with TRBD1. The CDR3 has 14 amino acids. Germline-derived CDR1 and CDR2 are SQVTM and ANQGSEA. V lost 6 bases, J lost 0 bases, and 2 bases stayed unmatched. As DNA, the CDR3 is TGCAGCGTGGGACAGAGCTCTGGGGCCAACGTCCTGACTTTC. This sequence encodes CSVGQSSGANVLTF.

The chain combines TRBV3-1 with TRBJ2-7, with D possibly called TRBD1 or TRBD2 (6 bases each). Germline CDR1 reads LGHDT; CDR2 reads YNNKEL (reference sequence). V was cut by 1 base and J by 6 bases, with 13 bases left in between. The CDR3 contains 14 residues. The CDR3 DNA reads TGTGCCAGCAGCCAAGTGGGGGGACAAGGCGAGCAGTACTTC. It specifies CASSQVGGQGEQYF.

The chain carries TRBV7-8 and TRBJ1-1, with D possibly being TRBD1 (6 bases). Germline V gene data show CDR1 as SGHVS and CDR2 as FQNEAQ. The CDR3 totals 13 residues. V lost 4 bases to trimming and J lost 3 bases, with 9 bases between them. The CDR3 here is CASSSGVYTEAFF. In nucleotides, the CDR3 is TGTGCCAGCAGCTCAGGGGTGTACACTGAAGCTTTCTTT.

This clonotype appeared many times. This chain connects TRBV9 to TRBJ1-2, with a weak D call TRBD1 (5 bases). Trimming took off 5 bases at V and 8 bases at J, with 16 bases between the two ends. CDR3 length: 13 residues. Germline V lookup: CDR1 SGDLS, CDR2 YYNGEE. CDR3 loop: CASSSYGGRGYTF. As DNA, the CDR3 is TGTGCCAGCAGTAGTTATGGGGGAAGGGGCTACACCTTC.

This clonotype has just a few counts. Since a much larger clone is just one base distant, this may be a read error. The V call is TRBV5-5, the J call TRBJ2-7, with 7 bases identical to TRBD1. Germline CDR1 and CDR2: SGHKS and YYEKEE (reference sequence). This CDR3 comprises 14 residues. The CDR3 region is CASSFGQEVYVQYF. CDR3 DNA: TGTGCCAGCAGCTTTGGACAGGAGGTCTACGTGCAGTACTTC.

The chain carries TRBV20-1 and TRBJ2-5; D unresolved. Germline V CDR1 and CDR2: DFQATT, SNEGSKA (reference sequence). This CDR3 has 17 amino acids. V was clipped by 6 bases and J by 5 bases, with 28 bases between them. As DNA, the CDR3 is TGCAGTGCCCCGATAGGCGATGAGCACCCGGCGTGGGAGACCCAGTACTTC. Encoded protein: CSAPIGDEHPAWETQYF.

This clonotype was counted only a few times. The chain has TRBV29-1 and TRBJ2-1; TRBD2 aligns across 9 bases. From germline, CDR1 is SQVTM and CDR2 ANQGSEA. CDR3 size: 13 residues. The CDR3 sequence is CSADLSGGNEQFF. For the CDR3, the DNA is TGCAGTGCTGACCTTAGCGGGGGCAATGAGCAGTTCTTC.

This chain connects TRBV4-2 to TRBJ2-1; D gene unclear. V lost 0 bases to trimming and J lost 6 bases, with 3 bases between them. The CDR3 covers 12 residues. Germline V gene sequence: CDR1 LGHNA, CDR2 YNFKEQ. The CDR3 sequence is CASSQDPNEQFF. The CDR3 nucleotides read TGTGCCAGCAGCCAAGATCCCAATGAGCAGTTCTTC.